This note documents a single T cell receptor (beta chain) sequence. Authors' methods: Estimates of nucleated cell counts were drawn from the amplification of reference gene primers. The protocol was immunoSEQ multiplex PCR, while the TCRdb copy is restricted to in-frame clones and leaves out a portion. For V, J and clone size, that table is used; D and trimming come from the DNA. Among around 140,000 clones listed, 89% were seen once. The data derive from a study of blood T cell repertoires in COVID-19. J gave up 0 bases and V 4 bases, and 5 bases lay outside the gene matches. Germline-derived CDR1 and CDR2 are LGHDT and YNNKEL (reference sequence). The CDR3 is 15 residues long.

The source is a human donor in a cohort sampled during active COVID-19. V gene TRBV3-1 (or the pseudogene TRBV3-2) combines with J gene TRBJ1-1; 7 bases line up with TRBD1. Sequenced material: peripheral blood. CDR3 sequence (DNA): TGTGCCAGCAGCCCAGGGGGTCGCATGAACACTGAAGCTTTCTTT. Translating it yields CASSPGGRMNTEAFF.